This is a list of T cell receptor beta chains from one sample in a study of graft-versus-host responses after intestinal transplantation. Profiled with immunoSEQ multiplex PCR; TCRdb holds only in-frame clones, not every one. The repertoire holds 90,000 to 120,000 clones, with around 90% as singletons. Their antigen targets remain unknown. This specimen consisted of unstimulated CD4+ T cells sorted from spleen or lymph node cells, obtained before transplant. All receptors derive from a human donor who was the organ donor for an intestinal transplant. Both conserved end residues are part of each CDR3. A D gene is named only where the DNA matches it firmly. Only part of the rows carry a size: once, few, many, or a class if the clone is expanded.

j_call: TRBJ1-6
d_call: NA
clone_size: NA
cdr3_length: 16
v_call: TRBV2
cdr3_nt: TGTGCCAGCAGTGAAAGGGAGGGACAAAATGGTTCACCCCTCCACTTT
cdr3_aa: CASSEREGQNGSPLHF

j_call: TRBJ1-1
d_call: NA
clone_size: NA
cdr3_length: 15
v_call: TRBV27
cdr3_nt: TGTGCCAGCAGTCCTTGGGGAGGGGGAAACACTGAAGCTTTCTTT
cdr3_aa: CASSPWGGGNTEAFF

j_call: TRBJ2-5
d_call: NA
clone_size: once
cdr3_length: 15
v_call: TRBV11-2
cdr3_nt: TGTGCCAGCAGCCCCATGGGGGGCGAGAGGGAGACCCAGTACTTC
cdr3_aa: CASSPMGGERETQYF

j_call: TRBJ2-7
d_call: TRBD1
clone_size: NA
cdr3_length: 13
v_call: TRBV19
cdr3_nt: TGTGCCAGTAGGTCCGACAGGGGTTGGGAGCAGTACTTC
cdr3_aa: CASRSDRGWEQYF

j_call: TRBJ1-5
d_call: NA
clone_size: few
cdr3_length: 11
v_call: TRBV6-5
cdr3_nt: TGTGCCAGCAGTGACAATCAGCCCCAGCATTTT
cdr3_aa: CASSDNQPQHF

j_call: TRBJ1-1
d_call: NA
clone_size: NA
cdr3_length: 15
v_call: TRBV7-2
cdr3_nt: TGTGCCAGCAGCCGAAAGGAGGGACGTGGATCTGAAGCTTTCTTT
cdr3_aa: CASSRKEGRGSEAFF

j_call: TRBJ1-1
d_call: NA
clone_size: NA
cdr3_length: 15
v_call: TRBV6-1
cdr3_nt: TGTGCCAGCAGTGAAACGTTGGGGCGAGGCAATGAAGCTTTCTTT
cdr3_aa: CASSETLGRGNEAFF

j_call: TRBJ1-5
d_call: TRBD1
clone_size: NA
cdr3_length: 13
v_call: TRBV6-1
cdr3_nt: TGTGCCAGCAGCCGGAAAACAGGGGCGGCCCAGCATTTT
cdr3_aa: CASSRKTGAAQHF

j_call: TRBJ2-3
d_call: NA
clone_size: NA
cdr3_length: 14
v_call: TRBV5-4
cdr3_nt: TGTGCCAGCAGCTTGGCTCAGGGTTCGGATACGCAGTATTTT
cdr3_aa: CASSLAQGSDTQYF

j_call: TRBJ1-2
d_call: NA
clone_size: NA
cdr3_length: 13
v_call: TRBV5-1
cdr3_nt: TGCGCCAGCAGCCCCGATACGAACTATGGCTACACCTTC
cdr3_aa: CASSPDTNYGYTF

j_call: TRBJ2-2
d_call: TRBD2
clone_size: NA
cdr3_length: 13
v_call: TRBV6-4
cdr3_nt: TGTGCCAGCAGCGGGGGGGACACCGGGGAGCTGTTTTTT
cdr3_aa: CASSGGDTGELFF

j_call: TRBJ1-3
d_call: NA
clone_size: NA
cdr3_length: 14
v_call: TRBV9
cdr3_nt: TGTGCCAGCAGCGTAGCGTCTTACGGAAACACCATATATTTT
cdr3_aa: CASSVASYGNTIYF

j_call: TRBJ2-2
d_call: NA
clone_size: NA
cdr3_length: 13
v_call: TRBV30
cdr3_nt: TGTGCCTGGAGTGTGCGGGCGGCCGGGGAGCTGTTTTTT
cdr3_aa: CAWSVRAAGELFF

j_call: TRBJ1-1
d_call: NA
clone_size: NA
cdr3_length: 12
v_call: TRBV18
cdr3_nt: TGTGCCAGCGACCAGGGTCCGGGGAGAGCTTTCTTT
cdr3_aa: CASDQGPGRAFF

j_call: TRBJ1-2
d_call: TRBD1
clone_size: NA
cdr3_length: 15
v_call: TRBV6-6
cdr3_nt: TGTGCCAGCACTAAGGGGGGACAGGGAATCTATGGCTACACCTTC
cdr3_aa: CASTKGGQGIYGYTF